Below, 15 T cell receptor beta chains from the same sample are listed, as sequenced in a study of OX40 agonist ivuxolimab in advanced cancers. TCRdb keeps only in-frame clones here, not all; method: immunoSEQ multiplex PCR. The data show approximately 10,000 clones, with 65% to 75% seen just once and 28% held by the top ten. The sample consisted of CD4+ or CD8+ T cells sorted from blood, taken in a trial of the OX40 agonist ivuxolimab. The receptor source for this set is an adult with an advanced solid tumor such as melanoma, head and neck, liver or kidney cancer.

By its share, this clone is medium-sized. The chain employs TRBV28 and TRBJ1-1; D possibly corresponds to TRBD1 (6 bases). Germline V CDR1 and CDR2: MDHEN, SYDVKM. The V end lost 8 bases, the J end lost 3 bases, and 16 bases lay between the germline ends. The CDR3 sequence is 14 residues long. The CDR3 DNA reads TGTGCCAGCTCTACAGGGCTTGGTCACACTGAAGCTTTCTTT. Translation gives CASSTGLGHTEAFF.

The CDR3 DNA follows: TGTGCCAGCAGCTTGCCTAGCGAGGAGACCCAGTACTTC. This translates into CASSLPSEETQYF. This sequence joins TRBV7-2 and TRBJ2-5, with a possible D match to TRBD2 (6 bases). Trimming stripped 3 bases from V and 5 bases from J, with 10 bases between. The germline CDR1 and CDR2 sequences are SGHTA and FQGNSA. The CDR3 totals 13 residues.

The DNA of the CDR3 is TGTGCCAGTAGGGGGGAACTAGCGGGAAGGAGCTCCTACAATGAGCAGTTCTTC. Translated: CASRGELAGRSSYNEQFF. The chain is built from TRBV19 and TRBJ2-1, with 10 bases matching TRBD2. V dropped 6 bases and J dropped 0; count of bases not matched to a gene: 11. The germline gives CDR1 LNHDA, CDR2 SQIVND (reference sequence). This CDR3 contains 18 residues.

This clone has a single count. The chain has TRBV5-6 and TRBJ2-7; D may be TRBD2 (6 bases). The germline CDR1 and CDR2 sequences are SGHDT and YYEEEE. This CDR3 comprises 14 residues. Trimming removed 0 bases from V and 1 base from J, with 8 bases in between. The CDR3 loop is CASSLAGGSYEQYF. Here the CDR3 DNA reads TGTGCCAGCAGCTTGGCCGGGGGATCCTACGAGCAGTACTTC.

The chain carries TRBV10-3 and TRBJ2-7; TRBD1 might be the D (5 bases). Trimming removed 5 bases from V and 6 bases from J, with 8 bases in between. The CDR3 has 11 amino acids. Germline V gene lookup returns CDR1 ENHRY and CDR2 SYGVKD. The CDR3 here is CAISYRGEQYF. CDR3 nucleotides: TGTGCCATCAGTTATAGGGGCGAGCAGTACTTC.

The CDR3 protein is CASSQDAREPYNEQFF. For the CDR3, the DNA is TGTGCCAGCAGCCAAGATGCACGGGAGCCCTACAATGAGCAGTTCTTC. This rearrangement joins TRBV4-2 to TRBJ2-1, with D perhaps TRBD2 (6 bases). Trimming took off 0 bases at V and 2 bases at J, with 11 bases between the two ends. Germline V gene sequence: CDR1 LGHNA, CDR2 YNFKEQ. This CDR3 has 16 residues.

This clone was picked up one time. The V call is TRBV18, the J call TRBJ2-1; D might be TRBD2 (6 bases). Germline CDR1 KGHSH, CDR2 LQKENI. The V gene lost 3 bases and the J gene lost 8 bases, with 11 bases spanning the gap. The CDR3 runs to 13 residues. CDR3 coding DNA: TGTGCCAGCTCACCGAGCGGAGGGTATGAGCAGTTCTTC. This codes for CASSPSGGYEQFF.

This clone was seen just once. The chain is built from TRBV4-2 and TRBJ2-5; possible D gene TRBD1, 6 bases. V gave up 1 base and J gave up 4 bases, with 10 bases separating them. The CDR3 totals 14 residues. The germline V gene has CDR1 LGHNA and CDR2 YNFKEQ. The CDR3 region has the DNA TGTGCCAGCAGCCAAGGGGGACAAAGAGAGACCCAGTACTTC. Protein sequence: CASSQGGQRETQYF.

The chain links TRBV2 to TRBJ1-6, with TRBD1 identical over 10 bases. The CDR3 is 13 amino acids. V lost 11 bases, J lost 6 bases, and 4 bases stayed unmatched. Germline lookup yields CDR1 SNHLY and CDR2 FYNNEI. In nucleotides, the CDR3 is TGTGCCGGGAGGGACAGGGGTAATTCACCCCTCCACTTT. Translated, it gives CAGRDRGNSPLHF.

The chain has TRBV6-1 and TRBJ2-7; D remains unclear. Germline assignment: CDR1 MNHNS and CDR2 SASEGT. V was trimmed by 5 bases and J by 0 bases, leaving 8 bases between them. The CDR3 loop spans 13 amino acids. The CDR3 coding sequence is TGTGCCAGCAGTCCCCACAGCTCCTACGAGCAGTACTTC. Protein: CASSPHSSYEQYF.

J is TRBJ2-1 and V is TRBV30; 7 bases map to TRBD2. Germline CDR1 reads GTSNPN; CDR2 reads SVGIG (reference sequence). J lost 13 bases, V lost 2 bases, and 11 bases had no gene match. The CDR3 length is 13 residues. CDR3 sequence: CAWSPLGLVEQFF. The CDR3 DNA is TGTGCCTGGAGTCCCCTTGGACTAGTAGAACAGTTCTTC.

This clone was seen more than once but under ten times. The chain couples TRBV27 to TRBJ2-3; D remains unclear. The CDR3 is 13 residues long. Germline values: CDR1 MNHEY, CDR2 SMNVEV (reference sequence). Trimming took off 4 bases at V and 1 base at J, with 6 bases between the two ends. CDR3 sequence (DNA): TGTGCCAGCAGTTGGCAGGGCACAGATACGCAGTATTTT. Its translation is CASSWQGTDTQYF.

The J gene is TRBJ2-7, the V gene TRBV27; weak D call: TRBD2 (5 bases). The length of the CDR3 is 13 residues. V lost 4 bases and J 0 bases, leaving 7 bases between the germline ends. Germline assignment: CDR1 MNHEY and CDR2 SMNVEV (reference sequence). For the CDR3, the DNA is TGTGCCAGCAGTTGGAGCGGCTCCTACGAGCAGTACTTC. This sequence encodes CASSWSGSYEQYF.

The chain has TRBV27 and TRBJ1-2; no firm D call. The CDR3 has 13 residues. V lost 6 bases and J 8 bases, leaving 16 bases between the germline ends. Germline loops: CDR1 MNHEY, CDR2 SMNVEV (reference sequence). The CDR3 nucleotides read TGTGCCAGCAGCTTGGGAAGGGCCCAAGGCTACACCTTC. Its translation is CASSLGRAQGYTF.

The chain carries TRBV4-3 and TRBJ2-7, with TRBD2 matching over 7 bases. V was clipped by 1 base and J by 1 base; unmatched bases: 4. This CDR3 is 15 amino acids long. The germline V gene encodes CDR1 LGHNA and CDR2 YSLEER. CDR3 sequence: CASSQGAGRSYEQYF. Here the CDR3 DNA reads TGCGCCAGCAGCCAAGGAGCGGGGCGGTCCTACGAGCAGTACTTC.